This TCR beta chain was documented in a study of shared clonotypes between healthy human individuals. Some clones are missing from TCRdb's copy, which holds only in-frame ones; the method was immunoSEQ multiplex PCR. The sample holds 600,000 to 750,000 clones, 80% to 95% seen once. This CDR3 has 15 amino acids. Trimming cost V 3 bases and J 6 bases, with 17 bases left between them. Germline CDR1 MDHEN, CDR2 SYDVKM. This TCR derives from a man between 18 and 29 years old in good health. Some clones in this sample may be carry-over from other donors' samples. What was sequenced was memory CD8+ T cells from PBMCs. Specified subset: CD45RO+ cells pooled with CCR7-negative TemRA cells. V and J are TRBV28 and TRBJ1-1; perhaps TRBD1 as D (6 bases). This CDR3 reads CASSLGGRRESEAFF. CDR3 sequence (DNA): TGTGCCAGCAGTTTGGGGGGCCGCAGGGAGTCTGAAGCTTTCTTT.